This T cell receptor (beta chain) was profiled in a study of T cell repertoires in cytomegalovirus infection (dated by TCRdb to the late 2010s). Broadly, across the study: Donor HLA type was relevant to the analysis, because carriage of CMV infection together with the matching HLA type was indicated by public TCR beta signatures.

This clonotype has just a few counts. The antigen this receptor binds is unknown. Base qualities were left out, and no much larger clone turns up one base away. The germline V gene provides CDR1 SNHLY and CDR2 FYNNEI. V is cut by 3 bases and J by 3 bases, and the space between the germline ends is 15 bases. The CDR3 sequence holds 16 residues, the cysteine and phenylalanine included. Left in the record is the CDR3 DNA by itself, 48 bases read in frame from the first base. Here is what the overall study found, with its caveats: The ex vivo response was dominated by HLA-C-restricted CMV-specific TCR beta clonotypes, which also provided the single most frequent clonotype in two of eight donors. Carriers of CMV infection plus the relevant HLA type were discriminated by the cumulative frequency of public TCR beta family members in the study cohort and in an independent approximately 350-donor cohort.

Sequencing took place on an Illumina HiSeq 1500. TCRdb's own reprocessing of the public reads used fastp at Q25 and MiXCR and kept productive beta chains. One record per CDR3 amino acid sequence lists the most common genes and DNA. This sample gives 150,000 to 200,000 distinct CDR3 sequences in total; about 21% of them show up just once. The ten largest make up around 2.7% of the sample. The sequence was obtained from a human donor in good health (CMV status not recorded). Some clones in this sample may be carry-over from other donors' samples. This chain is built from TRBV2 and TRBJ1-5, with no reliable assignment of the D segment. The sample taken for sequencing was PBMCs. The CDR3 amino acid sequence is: CASSDAGSLFNQPQHF. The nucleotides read TGTGCCAGCAGTGATGCGGGCAGTTTATTCAATCAGCCCCAGCATTTT. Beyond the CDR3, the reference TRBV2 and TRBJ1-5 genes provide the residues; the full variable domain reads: EPEVTQTPSHQVTQMGQEVILRCVPISNHLYFYWYRQILGQKVEFLVSFYNNEISEKSEIFDDQFSVERPDGSNFTLKIRSTKLEDSAMYFCASSDAGSLFNQPQHFGDGTRLSIL.